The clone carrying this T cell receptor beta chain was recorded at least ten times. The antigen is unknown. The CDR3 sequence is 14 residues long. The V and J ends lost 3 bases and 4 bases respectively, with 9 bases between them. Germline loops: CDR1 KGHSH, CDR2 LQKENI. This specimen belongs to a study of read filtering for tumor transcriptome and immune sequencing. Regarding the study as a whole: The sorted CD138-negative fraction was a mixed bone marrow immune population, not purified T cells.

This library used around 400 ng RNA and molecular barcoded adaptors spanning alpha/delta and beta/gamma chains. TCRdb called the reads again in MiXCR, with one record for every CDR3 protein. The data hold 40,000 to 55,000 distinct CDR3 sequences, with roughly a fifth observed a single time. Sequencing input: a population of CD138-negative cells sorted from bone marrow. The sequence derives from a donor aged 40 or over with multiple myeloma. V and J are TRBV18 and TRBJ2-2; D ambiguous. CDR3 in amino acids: CASSPITGTGELFF. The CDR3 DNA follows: TGTGCCAGCTCACCTATCACGGGCACCGGGGAGCTGTTTTTT.